Each of the 18 T cell receptor beta chains below was sequenced from the same sample in a study of regulatory T cells in long-lasting Graves disease. Arm-PCR of CDR3 regions and iRepertoire HTBI primers were the basis on which TCR beta libraries were built. One entry per CDR3 protein, called by TCRdb with MiXCR from the multiplex PCR reads. The data contain 200,000 to 250,000 distinct CDR3 sequences, 15% to 20% of them seen just once; the ten biggest clones take up 10% to 15%. The sample's time point: newly diagnosed GD, antithyroid drugs for less than 3 months. RNA isolated from PBMCs was used to make the TCR library. The data also belong to a second study, concerning T cells in Graves' hyperthyroidism and ophthalmopathy.

The material was peripheral blood mononuclear cells (PBMCs), obtained at new diagnosis, from a patient treated with antithyroid drugs. Receptors were obtained from a woman aged 25 to 45 with Graves disease.

This clonotype was seen repeatedly, ten times or more. This rearrangement joins TRBV11-2 to TRBJ2-5; the D gene is possibly TRBD1 (6 bases). The CDR3 is 14 residues long. V was clipped by 5 bases and J by 2 bases, with 12 bases between them. Germline V gene data show CDR1 as SGHAT and CDR2 as FQNNGV. CDR3 nucleotides: TGTGCCAGCAGCAATGGACAGCTACAAGAGACCCAGTACTTC. Its protein product is CASSNGQLQETQYF.

This clonotype has a count of ten or more. CDR3 bases: TGCAGTGCTAGTCCACGGGGGGCTAGCGGGATCAATGAGCAGTTCTTC. Residues: CSASPRGASGINEQFF. The genes are TRBV20-1 and TRBJ2-1; 9 positions agree with TRBD2. This CDR3 spans 16 amino acids. Germline V CDR1 and CDR2: DFQATT, SNEGSKA (reference sequence). Germline trimming cut 3 bases from V and 6 bases from J; bases unmatched to any gene: 12.

This clonotype was picked up many times. This rearrangement joins TRBV29-1 to TRBJ1-5; D may be TRBD1 (6 bases). The CDR3 length is 14 residues. Per the germline V gene, CDR1 is SQVTM and CDR2 is ANQGSEA. Trimming took 7 bases from V and 0 from J, leaving 13 bases between them. The CDR3 region is CSARTDNSNQPQHF. DNA for the CDR3: TGCAGCGCCCGGACAGACAATAGCAATCAGCCCCAGCATTTT. Combining the CDR3 with reference TRBV29-1 and TRBJ1-5 gives the whole variable domain SAVISQKPSRDICQRGTSLTIQCQVDSQVTMMFWYRQQPGQSLTLIATANQGSEATYESGFVIDKFPISRPNLTFSTLTVSNMSPEDSSIYLCSARTDNSNQPQHFGDGTRLSIL.

This clonotype was seen more than once but under ten times. V gene TRBV5-6 combines with J gene TRBJ2-1; no definite D call. CDR1 is SGHDT and CDR2 is YYEEEE in the germline V gene. The CDR3 totals 13 residues. The V and J ends lost 0 bases and 10 bases respectively, with 11 bases between them. The DNA of the CDR3 is TGTGCCAGCAGCTTGGACCTGTTAGGGGAGCAGTTCTTC. It is translated as CASSLDLLGEQFF.

In this sample, this clonotype turned up many times. This chain connects TRBV18 to TRBJ2-5; D may be TRBD1 (6 bases). The CDR3 has 16 residues. Deletions cut 4 bases from V and 2 bases from J, with 17 bases between. CDR1 is KGHSH and CDR2 is LQKENI in the germline V gene. This CDR3 reads CASSLRAGESQETQYF. In nucleotides, the CDR3 is TGTGCCAGCTCACTGAGGGCAGGGGAATCACAAGAGACCCAGTACTTC.

This clonotype was counted many times. The rearrangement joins TRBV5-6 to TRBJ1-6; D remains ambiguous. Trimming removed 0 bases at V and 7 bases at J, with 5 bases between. The CDR3 is made up of 13 amino acids. Germline CDR1 is SGHDT and CDR2 is YYEEEE. CDR3 sequence (DNA): TGTGCCAGCAGCTTGGTAACGAATTCACCCCTCCACTTT. Protein product: CASSLVTNSPLHF. The variable domain in full, completed from reference TRBV5-6 and TRBJ1-6, reads DAGVTQSPTHLIKTRGQQVTLRCSPKSGHDTVSWYQQALGQGPQFIFQYYEEEERQRGNFPDRFSGHQFPNYSSELNVNALLLGDSALYLCASSLVTNSPLHFGNGTRLTVT.

The V call is TRBV18, the J call TRBJ1-2; 7 nucleotides match TRBD1. J gave up 0 bases and V 5 bases, and 12 bases lay outside the gene matches. Germline CDR1 KGHSH, CDR2 LQKENI. This CDR3 is built from 17 residues. The chain's CDR3 is CASSSIRGAQANYGYTF. In DNA, the CDR3 is TGTGCCAGCTCATCAATCAGGGGGGCGCAAGCTAACTATGGCTACACCTTC. Based on the CDR3 plus reference TRBV18 and TRBJ1-2, the full variable domain is NAGVMQNPRHLVRRRGQEARLRCSPMKGHSHVYWYRQLPEEGLKFMVYLQKENIIDESGMPKERFSAEFPKEGPSILRIQQVVRGDSAAYFCASSSIRGAQANYGYTFGSGTRLTVV.

The table lists this clonotype with many counts. This chain uses TRBV19 with TRBJ1-5, with a possible D match to TRBD1 (5 bases). The CDR3 loop spans 18 amino acids. The V gene lost 6 bases and the J gene lost 0 bases, with 21 bases spanning the gap. Germline lookup yields CDR1 LNHDA and CDR2 SQIVND (reference sequence). CDR3 nucleotides: TGTGCCAGTAGCCCAGGGATCCCTATGGGGTATAGCAATCAGCCCCAGCATTTT. It yields the protein CASSPGIPMGYSNQPQHF.

In its sample, this clonotype was seen a few times. It may be a read error: a sequence one base away is much more abundant. V is TRBV15 and J is TRBJ1-3; 9 bases align to TRBD1. The CDR3 runs to 16 residues. The germline gives CDR1 LNHNV, CDR2 YYDKDF (reference sequence). The CDR3 DNA sequence: TGTGCCACCAGCAGAGTCACAGGGGGCTCTGGAGACACCATATATTTT. Protein: CATSRVTGGSGDTIYF.

This clonotype appeared many times. This chain uses TRBV2 with TRBJ1-5; D is unclear. Trimming cost V 6 bases and J 3 bases, with 12 bases left between them. CDR3 length equals 14 residues. CDR1 SNHLY and CDR2 FYNNEI come from the germline V gene. CDR3 amino acids: CASSPDGLNQPQHF. The CDR3 DNA is TGTGCCAGCAGCCCTGACGGACTCAATCAGCCCCAGCATTTT.

This clonotype was seen just once. The rearrangement links TRBV3-1 to TRBJ1-1, with D hard to call. V lost 4 bases, J lost 0 bases, and 9 bases lay in between. In germline, CDR1 is LGHDT, CDR2 YNNKEL (reference sequence). The CDR3 has 14 amino acids. The chain's CDR3 is CASSPTIMNTEAFF. In nucleotides, the CDR3 is TGTGCCAGCAGCCCGACAATCATGAACACTGAAGCTTTCTTT.

This clonotype appeared many times. The J gene is TRBJ1-4, the V gene TRBV2, with TRBD1 matching over 7 bases. This CDR3 spans 15 amino acids. Per germline, CDR1 SNHLY and CDR2 FYNNEI. V lost 6 bases, J lost 3 bases, and 7 bases stayed unmatched. The CDR3 nucleotides read TGTGCCAGCAGAGACCCCGGGACAGCTAATGAAAAACTGTTTTTT. This encodes CASRDPGTANEKLFF.

This clonotype has at least ten counts. The CDR3 nucleotides read TGTGCCAGCAGCTTAGACGCCTTCGGGACTGAAGCTTTCTTT. Translation: CASSLDAFGTEAFF. This chain links TRBV7-2 with TRBJ1-1, with D unresolved. The CDR3 is 14 residues long. Per the germline V gene, CDR1 is SGHTA and CDR2 is FQGNSA. V was trimmed by 1 base and J by 5 bases, leaving 11 bases between them.

This clonotype was detected a few times. The chain links TRBV6-6 to TRBJ2-1; TRBD2 matches 8 bases. Germline V gene sequence: CDR1 MNHNY, CDR2 SVGAGI (reference sequence). The CDR3 runs 16 residues. The junction had 9 bases not matched to a gene; V was cut back by 0 bases and J by 8 bases. CDR3 bases: TGTGCCAGCAGTTACTCGAGGGGTAGCGGGACATATGAGCAGTTCTTC. Translation: CASSYSRGSGTYEQFF.

This clonotype has a count of ten or more. The chain combines TRBV11-2 with TRBJ1-3; D unclear. This CDR3 is built from 16 residues. V gave up 0 bases and J gave up 2 bases, with 11 bases separating them. The germline gives CDR1 SGHAT, CDR2 FQNNGV. The CDR3 DNA is TGTGCCAGCAGCTTAGACGGGCCGAAGACTGGAAACACCATATATTTT. This sequence encodes CASSLDGPKTGNTIYF.

The sample holds many counts of this clonotype. J is TRBJ1-2 and V is TRBV4-2; maybe TRBD1 (6 bases). Between the trimmed V and J ends, which lost 5 bases and 6 bases, there was a span of 13 bases. Germline CDR1 and CDR2: LGHNA and YNFKEQ. The CDR3 sequence is 13 residues long. The chain's CDR3 is CASSWGAGDGYTF. CDR3 coding DNA: TGTGCCAGCAGCTGGGGGGCAGGGGATGGCTACACCTTC.

This clonotype was observed many times. The chain combines TRBV2 with TRBJ2-7; D is unresolved. Between the trimmed V and J ends, which lost 8 bases and 3 bases, there was a span of 8 bases. The CDR3 consists of 11 residues. The V gene's germline CDR1 is SNHLY and CDR2 FYNNEI. CDR3 nucleotides: TGTGCCAGCTTTAACAGCTACGAGCAGTACTTC. Its translation is CASFNSYEQYF.

This clonotype occurred many times. This rearrangement joins TRBV30 to TRBJ2-5, with a weak D call TRBD2 (5 bases). The CDR3 runs 14 residues. Between the trimmed V and J ends, which lost 2 bases and 1 base, there was a span of 11 bases. Germline lookup yields CDR1 GTSNPN and CDR2 SVGIG (reference sequence). The CDR3 nucleotides are TGTGCCTGGAGTCACGGACTGTTCCAAGAGACCCAGTACTTC. It specifies CAWSHGLFQETQYF. The full variable domain, with the rest looked up from reference TRBV30 and TRBJ2-5, is SQTIHQWPATLVQPVGSPLSLECTVEGTSNPNLYWYRQAAGRGLQLLFYSVGIGQISSEVPQNLSASRPQDRQFILSSKKLLLSDSGFYLCAWSHGLFQETQYFGPGTRLLVL.